By share, the clone carrying this T cell receptor beta chain counts as medium-sized. The CDR3 has 16 residues. Per germline, CDR1 SGHTA and CDR2 FQGNSA. V was pared by 0 bases and J by 2 bases, with 8 bases between. Each CDR3 protein is one row after TCRdb ran MiXCR on the 5' RACE reads. The repertoire includes 50,000 to 65,000 distinct CDR3 sequences, more than 25% of them detected once, and approximately 3.2% sits in the top ten. The sequence was obtained from a female donor with breast cancer. Sequenced: tumor-infiltrating memory CD4+ T cells sorted from the breast tumor. Documented subset: memory CD4+ T cells, CD4+CD45RO+CD25-. The J gene is TRBJ2-6, the V gene TRBV7-2; TRBD2 is a possible D gene (5 bases). The CDR3 DNA follows: TGTGCCAGCAGCTTAGCCGGGGAGCCTGGGGCCAACGTCCTGACTTTC. This codes for CASSLAGEPGANVLTF.